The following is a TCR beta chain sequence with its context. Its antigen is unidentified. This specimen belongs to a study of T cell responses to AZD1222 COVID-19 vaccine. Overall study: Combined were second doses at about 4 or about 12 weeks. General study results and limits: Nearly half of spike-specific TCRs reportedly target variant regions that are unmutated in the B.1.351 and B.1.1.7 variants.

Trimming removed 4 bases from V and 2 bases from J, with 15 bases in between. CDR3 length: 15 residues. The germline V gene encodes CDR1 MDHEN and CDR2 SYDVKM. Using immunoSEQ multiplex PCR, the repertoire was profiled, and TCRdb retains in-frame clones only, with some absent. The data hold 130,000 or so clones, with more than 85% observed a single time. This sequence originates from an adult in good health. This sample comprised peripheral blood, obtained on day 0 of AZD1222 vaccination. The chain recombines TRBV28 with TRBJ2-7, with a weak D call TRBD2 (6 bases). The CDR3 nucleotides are TGTGCCAGCAGTTCGACCGGGACTTTCACCTACGAGCAGTACTTC. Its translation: CASSSTGTFTYEQYF. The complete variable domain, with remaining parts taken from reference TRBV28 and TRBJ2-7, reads DVKVTQSSRYLVKRTGEKVFLECVQDMDHENMFWYRQDPGLGLRLIYFSYDVKMKEKGDIPEGYSVSREKKERFSLILESASTNQTSMYLCASSSTGTFTYEQYFGPGTRLTVT.